The 4 T cell receptor beta chains in this list originate from one sample, sequenced in a study of T cell responses to AZD1222 COVID-19 vaccine. Some clones are missing from TCRdb's copy, which holds only in-frame ones; the method was immunoSEQ multiplex PCR. Of 130,000 or so clones in the sample, about 90% were seen once. Sample: peripheral blood, taken on day 0 of AZD1222 vaccination. These receptors all stem from an adult in good health.

J is TRBJ2-2 and V is TRBV5-1; D might be TRBD1 or TRBD2, each matching 5 bases. Trimming removed 4 bases at V and 1 base at J, with 11 bases between. There are 15 residues in the CDR3. In germline, CDR1 is SGHRS, CDR2 YFSETQ. The CDR3, as DNA: TGCGCCAGCAGCCGGGACGCCATGAACACCGGGGAGCTGTTTTTT. Encoded protein: CASSRDAMNTGELFF.

The chain joins TRBV19 to TRBJ2-1; D may be TRBD2 (5 bases). V shed 3 bases and J shed 7 bases, with 7 bases lying between them. The CDR3 sequence is 12 residues long. Looked up from germline, CDR1 is LNHDA and CDR2 is SQIVND (reference sequence). The CDR3 nucleotides read TGTGCCAGTAGTATGCGAGGGAATGAGCAGTTCTTC. It codes for CASSMRGNEQFF.

This sequence joins TRBV18 and TRBJ1-4; D is possibly TRBD1 (5 bases). Trimming shortened V by 3 bases and J by 8 bases, and 10 bases separated the two germline ends. The CDR3 is 13 amino acids. CDR1 KGHSH and CDR2 LQKENI come from the germline V gene. The chain's CDR3 is CASSPGVGEKLFF. CDR3 sequence (DNA): TGTGCCAGCTCACCGGGGGTGGGCGAAAAACTGTTTTTT.

This clone was counted once. This chain connects TRBV2 to TRBJ2-5, with a tentative D call TRBD1 (7 bases). CDR1 is SNHLY, CDR2 FYNNEI, per germline. Trimming took 2 bases from V and 6 from J, leaving 16 bases between them. This CDR3 has 15 residues. The CDR3 DNA reads as TGTGCCAGCAGTGAACAGGGGGGCAAGGTCAAGACCCAGTACTTC. It yields the protein CASSEQGGKVKTQYF.